Shown below are 22 T cell receptor beta chains from a single sample sequenced in a study of blood T cells in healthy people across ages. A second about 7 to 12 cycle PCR used barcoded and J-beta primers. Each CDR3 protein is one row after TCRdb ran MiXCR on the 5' RACE reads. The table shows about 1,500,000 distinct CDR3 sequences, with approximately 42% occurring only once. Sequencing used blood. The receptors were gathered from a woman between 18 and 29 years old in good health.

The rearrangement links TRBV6-5 to TRBJ2-3, with a possible D match to TRBD1 (5 bases). The V end lost 5 bases, the J end lost 5 bases, and 11 bases lay between the germline ends. This CDR3 region has 13 residues. Germline V gives CDR1 MNHEY, CDR2 SVGAGI. The CDR3 region is CASSPRVQDTQYF. The CDR3 coding sequence is TGTGCCAGCAGTCCCAGGGTGCAAGATACGCAGTATTTT.

At least ten counts were recorded for this clonotype. The CDR3 bases are TGCAGCGTACAGGGGGGCGGCAATCAGCCCCAGCATTTT. Translating it yields CSVQGGGNQPQHF. The V and J genes are TRBV20-1 and TRBJ1-5; TRBD1 matches at 8 bases. The CDR3 covers 13 residues. Looked up from germline, CDR1 is DFQATT and CDR2 is SNEGSKA (reference sequence).

The rearrangement uses TRBV20-1 and TRBJ1-1, with D hard to call. The CDR3 is 10 residues long. V dropped 1 base and J dropped 10 bases, with 7 bases sitting between them. Germline assignment: CDR1 DFQATT and CDR2 SNEGSKA (reference sequence). CDR3 region: CSARVQGAFF. The CDR3 nucleotides are TGCAGTGCTAGAGTTCAAGGAGCTTTCTTT.

The chain uses TRBV12-3 or TRBV12-4 and TRBJ2-7; D is perhaps TRBD1 or TRBD2 (5 bases each). V lost 6 bases, J lost 2 bases, and 11 bases lay in between. This CDR3 is built from 13 residues. In DNA form, the CDR3 reads TGTGCCAGCAGCCGGGACCTCGCCTACGAGCAGTACTTC. The encoded protein is CASSRDLAYEQYF.

This clonotype occurred many times. The chain couples TRBV5-1 to TRBJ2-1, with D possibly called TRBD1 or TRBD2 (5 bases each). Germline V lookup: CDR1 SGHRS, CDR2 YFSETQ. There are 16 residues in the CDR3. Trimming took 1 base from V and 0 from J, leaving 11 bases between them. For the CDR3, the DNA is TGCGCCAGCAGCTTGATCTCGGGGCACTCCTACAATGAGCAGTTCTTC. It codes for CASSLISGHSYNEQFF. Supplemented by reference TRBV5-1 and TRBJ2-1, the full variable domain reads KAGVTQTPRYLIKTRGQQVTLSCSPISGHRSVSWYQQTPGQGLQFLFEYFSETQRNKGNFPGRFSGRQFSNSRSEMNVSTLELGDSALYLCASSLISGHSYNEQFFGPGTRLTVL.

The chain is built from TRBV18 and TRBJ2-4; D is possibly TRBD1 or TRBD2 (5 bases each). The DNA end lines up better with TRBJ2-5; the J call may be wrong. This CDR3 comprises 15 residues. Germline CDR1 reads KGHSH; CDR2 reads LQKENI. The CDR3 DNA is TGTGCCAGCTCGCCCCCCGTCCGGGGCGTGGAGACCCAGTACTTC. Protein: CASSPPVRGVETQYF.

This clonotype was observed once. The chain recombines TRBV12-3 or TRBV12-4 with TRBJ1-2, with unresolved D. The V end was cut by 5 bases, the J end by 1 base, with 14 bases between. The CDR3 is 15 amino acids. For the CDR3, the DNA is TGTGCCAGCAGTAGCGAAGTAGGGCTTAACTATGGCTACACCTTC. Encoded protein: CASSSEVGLNYGYTF.

The CDR3 here is CASGSGSLYEQYF. The CDR3 DNA follows: TGTGCCAGTGGAAGCGGGAGTCTTTACGAGCAGTACTTC. The V gene is TRBV19, the J gene TRBJ2-7; 8 nucleotides line up with TRBD2. Germline V CDR1 and CDR2: LNHDA, SQIVND (reference sequence). After removal of 8 bases from V and 4 bases from J, the junction contained 7 bases not matched to a gene. The CDR3 contains 13 residues.

This sequence joins TRBV6-6 and TRBJ1-2; possible D gene TRBD1, 5 bases. The CDR3 is 16 residues long. From germline, CDR1 is MNHNY and CDR2 SVGAGI (reference sequence). V was pared by 0 bases and J by 2 bases, with 13 bases between. Here the CDR3 DNA reads TGTGCCAGCAGTTACTCGAGTCAAGGGGCGAACTATGGCTACACCTTC. Its protein product is CASSYSSQGANYGYTF.

The chain carries TRBV6-1 and TRBJ2-6; tentative D call: TRBD1 (6 bases). Trimming pared 5 bases from V and 2 bases from J, leaving 16 bases between. The germline CDR1 and CDR2 sequences are MNHNS and SASEGT. The CDR3 contains 17 residues. In DNA, the CDR3 is TGTGCCAGCAGTACCCAACCCCCAGGGGCTGGGGCCAACGTCCTGACTTTC. Translating it yields CASSTQPPGAGANVLTF.

The rearrangement joins TRBV3-1 to TRBJ2-1; 7 bases agree with TRBD2. From germline, CDR1 is LGHDT and CDR2 YNNKEL (reference sequence). V was clipped by 1 base and J by 1 base; unmatched bases: 13. The CDR3 length is 19 residues. CDR3: CASSQGAQPGGLSYNEQFF. The CDR3 DNA sequence: TGTGCCAGCAGCCAAGGGGCTCAACCCGGGGGGTTATCCTACAATGAGCAGTTCTTC.

This clonotype has just a few counts. The chain employs TRBV14 and TRBJ2-3; a possible D gene is TRBD1 (5 bases). V dropped 5 bases and J dropped 7 bases, with 10 bases sitting between them. This CDR3 is built from 12 residues. Germline V gene data show CDR1 as SGHDN and CDR2 as FVKESK. The CDR3 here is CASSKSGYTQYF. As DNA, the CDR3 is TGTGCCAGCAGCAAATCAGGGTATACGCAGTATTTT.

A few counts support this clonotype. This chain joins TRBV6-2 or TRBV6-3 and TRBJ2-7; possible D gene TRBD2, 6 bases. This CDR3 is 14 amino acids long. Trimming took 2 bases from V and 5 from J, leaving 13 bases between them. Per germline, CDR1 MNHEY and CDR2 SVGEGT. The CDR3 loop reads CASSYGDSLHEQYF. CDR3 bases: TGTGCCAGCAGTTACGGGGACTCACTCCACGAGCAGTACTTC.

The chain recombines TRBV4-2 with TRBJ2-5, with TRBD2 as a possible D gene (7 bases). The assigned J gene may be wrong: the sequence end matches TRBJ2-7 better. Germline CDR1 and CDR2: LGHNA and YNFKEQ. This CDR3 has 16 amino acids. The CDR3: CASSQVLEGGDHEQYF. The CDR3 DNA is TGTGCCAGCAGCCAAGTACTAGAAGGGGGGGACCACGAGCAGTACTTC.

In the case of this clonotype: The junction differs from germline at one of its ends, possibly a read error. The gene calls are TRBV28 and TRBJ2-3, with 9 positions matching TRBD2. The CDR3 is 16 amino acids. In germline, CDR1 is MDHEN, CDR2 SYDVKM. The CDR3 bases are TGTGCCGGCAGTTTCGGGCTAGCGGGAAGCACAGATACGCAGTATTTT. It encodes CAGSFGLAGSTDTQYF.

This chain joins TRBV2 and TRBJ1-2, with no clear D. The V and J ends lost 8 bases and 2 bases respectively, with 12 bases between them. CDR1 is SNHLY and CDR2 is FYNNEI in the germline V gene. The CDR3 has 13 residues. Written as DNA, the CDR3 is TGTGCCAGCGGGAGCGGGGAGAACTATGGCTACACCTTC. Protein sequence: CASGSGENYGYTF. The whole variable domain, remainder taken from reference TRBV2 and TRBJ1-2, is EPEVTQTPSHQVTQMGQEVILRCVPISNHLYFYWYRQILGQKVEFLVSFYNNEISEKSEIFDDQFSVERPDGSNFTLKIRSTKLEDSAMYFCASGSGENYGYTFGSGTRLTVV.

This chain links TRBV4-2 with TRBJ2-1, with D perhaps TRBD2 (5 bases). The germline gives CDR1 LGHNA, CDR2 YNFKEQ. V was shortened by 0 bases and J by 3 bases, with 12 bases between the two germline ends. The CDR3 is made up of 16 amino acids. The DNA for the CDR3 is TGTGCCAGCAGCCAAGATGAGGGTTACTTCTACAATGAGCAGTTCTTC. This translates into CASSQDEGYFYNEQFF.

In its sample, this clonotype was seen many times. V gene TRBV12-3 or TRBV12-4 combines with J gene TRBJ2-7; D is unclear. The V and J ends lost 2 bases and 4 bases respectively, with 6 bases between them. The CDR3 is 12 amino acids. CDR3 nucleotide sequence: TGTGCCAGCAGTTTATCCCTATACGAGCAGTACTTC. Residues: CASSLSLYEQYF.

This clonotype was counted at least ten times. The CDR3 DNA is TGCAGTGCTAGAGATCCGGACGGGACCTACGAGCAGTACTTC. Translated, it gives CSARDPDGTYEQYF. The chain couples TRBV20-1 to TRBJ2-7; a weak D match, TRBD2 (5 bases). Germline loops: CDR1 DFQATT, CDR2 SNEGSKA (reference sequence). Trimming pared 0 bases from V and 2 bases from J, leaving 11 bases between. This CDR3 has 14 amino acids.

In its sample, this clonotype was seen many times. V and J are TRBV21-1 and TRBJ1-1; the table gives TRBD1 as D, unverified against the DNA. TRBV21-1 is reported as a pseudogene. CDR3 length equals 14 residues. The CDR3: CASSKQGANTEAFF. CDR3 bases: TGTGCCAGCAGCAAACAGGGGGCAAACACTGAAGCTTTCTTT.

This clonotype was counted a few times. Germline and junction disagree at one end, which may indicate a read error. V usage is TRBV28 and J usage is TRBJ2-1, with D unresolved. The CDR3 length is 12 residues. CDR1 is MDHEN and CDR2 is SYDVKM in the germline V gene. The CDR3 sequence: CASSLAYDEQFF. The CDR3 DNA follows: TGTGCCAGCAGTTTAGCCTACGATGAGCAGTTCTTC.

V is TRBV10-3 and J is TRBJ2-3; perhaps TRBD2 as D (6 bases). With 10 bases removed from V and 3 bases from J, the gap between germline ends came to 14 bases. Germline CDR1 and CDR2: ENHRY and SYGVKD. The CDR3 has 13 residues. The CDR3 DNA reads as TGTGCCACCGAGGAGGGCGGGACAGATACGCAGTATTTT. This gives the protein CATEEGGTDTQYF.